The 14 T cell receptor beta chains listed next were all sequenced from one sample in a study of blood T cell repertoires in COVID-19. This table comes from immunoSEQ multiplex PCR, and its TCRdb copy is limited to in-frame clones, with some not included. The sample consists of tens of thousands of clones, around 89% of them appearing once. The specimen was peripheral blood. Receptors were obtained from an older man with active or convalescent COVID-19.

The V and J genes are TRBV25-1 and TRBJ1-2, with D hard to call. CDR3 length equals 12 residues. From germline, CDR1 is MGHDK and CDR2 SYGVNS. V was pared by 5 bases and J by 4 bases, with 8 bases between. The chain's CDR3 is CASSIDIYGYTF. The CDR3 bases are TGTGCCAGCAGTATAGATATCTATGGCTACACCTTC.

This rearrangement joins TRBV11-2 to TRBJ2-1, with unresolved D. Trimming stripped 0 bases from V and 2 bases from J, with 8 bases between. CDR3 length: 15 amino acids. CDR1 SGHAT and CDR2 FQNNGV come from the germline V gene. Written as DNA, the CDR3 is TGTGCCAGCAGCTTAGATAATCGGGCCTACAATGAGCAGTTCTTC. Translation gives CASSLDNRAYNEQFF.

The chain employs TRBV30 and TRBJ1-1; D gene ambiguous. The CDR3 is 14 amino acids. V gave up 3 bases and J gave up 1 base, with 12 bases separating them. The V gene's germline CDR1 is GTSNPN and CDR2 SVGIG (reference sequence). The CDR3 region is CAWSHNRGNTEAFF. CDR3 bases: TGTGCCTGGAGCCACAACCGGGGGAACACTGAAGCTTTCTTT.

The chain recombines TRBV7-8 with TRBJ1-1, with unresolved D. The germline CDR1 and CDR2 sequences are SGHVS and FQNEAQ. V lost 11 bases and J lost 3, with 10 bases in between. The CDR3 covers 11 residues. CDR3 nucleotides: TGTGCCTGCCGGGTCGACACTGAAGCTTTCTTT. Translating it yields CACRVDTEAFF.

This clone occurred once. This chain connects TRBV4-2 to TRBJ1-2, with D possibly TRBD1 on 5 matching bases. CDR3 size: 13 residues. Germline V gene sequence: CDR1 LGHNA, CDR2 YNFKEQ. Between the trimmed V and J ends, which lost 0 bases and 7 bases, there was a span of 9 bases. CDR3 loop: CASSQDGQGGYTF. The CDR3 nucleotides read TGTGCCAGCAGCCAAGACGGTCAGGGTGGCTACACCTTC.

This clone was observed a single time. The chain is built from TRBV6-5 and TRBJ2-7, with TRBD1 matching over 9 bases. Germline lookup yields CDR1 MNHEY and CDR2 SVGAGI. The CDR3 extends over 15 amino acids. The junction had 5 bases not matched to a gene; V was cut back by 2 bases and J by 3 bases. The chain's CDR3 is CASSYPGQGYYEQYF. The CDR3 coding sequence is TGTGCCAGCAGTTACCCGGGACAGGGTTACTACGAGCAGTACTTC.

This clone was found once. The CDR3 DNA reads TGTGCCAGCAGCCGCGGGAACTCTGGAAACACCATATATTTT. Its translation: CASSRGNSGNTIYF. The chain recombines TRBV6-5 with TRBJ1-3; D not certain. The ends were cut back, 6 bases at V and 0 bases at J, with 9 bases in the middle. This CDR3 has 14 amino acids. The germline V gene encodes CDR1 MNHEY and CDR2 SVGAGI.

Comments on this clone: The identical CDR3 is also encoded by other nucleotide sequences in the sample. In nucleotides, the CDR3 is TGCGCCAGCAGCTTGGGTAGCGGGTCCTACGAGCAGTACTTC. It specifies CASSLGSGSYEQYF. The chain couples TRBV5-1 to TRBJ2-7, with 7 bases matching TRBD2. With V trimmed by 0 bases and J by 1 base, 1 base remained unmatched. Germline CDR1 and CDR2: SGHRS and YFSETQ. The CDR3 has 14 amino acids.

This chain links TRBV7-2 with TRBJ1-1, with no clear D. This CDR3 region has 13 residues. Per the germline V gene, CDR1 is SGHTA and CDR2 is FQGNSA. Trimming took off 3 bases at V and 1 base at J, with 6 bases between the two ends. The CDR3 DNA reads TGTGCCAGCAGCTTCTCGGGGAACACTGAAGCTTTCTTT. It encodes CASSFSGNTEAFF. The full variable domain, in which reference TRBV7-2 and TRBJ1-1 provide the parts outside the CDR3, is GAGVSQSPSNKVTEKGKDVELRCDPISGHTALYWYRQSLGQGLEFLIYFQGNSAPDKSGLPSDRFSAERTGGSVSTLTIQRTQQEDSAVYLCASSFSGNTEAFFGQGTRLTVV.

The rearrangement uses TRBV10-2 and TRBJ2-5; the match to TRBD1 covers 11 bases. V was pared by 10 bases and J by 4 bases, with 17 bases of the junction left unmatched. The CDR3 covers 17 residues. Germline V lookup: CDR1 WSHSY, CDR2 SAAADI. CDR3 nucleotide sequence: TGCGCCACGCTCCCCGGGTTAGGGACAGGGGGTGGAGAGACCCAGTACTTC. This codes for CATLPGLGTGGGETQYF.

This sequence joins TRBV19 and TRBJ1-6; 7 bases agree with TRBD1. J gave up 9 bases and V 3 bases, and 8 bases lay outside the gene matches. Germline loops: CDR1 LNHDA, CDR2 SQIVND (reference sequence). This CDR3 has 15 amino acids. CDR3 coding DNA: TGTGCCAGTAGTATTTCGGGGACAGTCACTTCACCCCTCCACTTT. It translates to CASSISGTVTSPLHF.

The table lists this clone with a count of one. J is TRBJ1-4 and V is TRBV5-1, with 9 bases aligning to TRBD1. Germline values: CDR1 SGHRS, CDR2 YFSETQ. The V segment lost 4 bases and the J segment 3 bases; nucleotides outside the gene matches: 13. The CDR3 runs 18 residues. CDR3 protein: CASSLRDRELSANEKLFF. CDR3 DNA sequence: TGCGCCAGCAGCCTCCGGGACAGGGAACTTTCGGCTAATGAAAAACTGTTTTTT.

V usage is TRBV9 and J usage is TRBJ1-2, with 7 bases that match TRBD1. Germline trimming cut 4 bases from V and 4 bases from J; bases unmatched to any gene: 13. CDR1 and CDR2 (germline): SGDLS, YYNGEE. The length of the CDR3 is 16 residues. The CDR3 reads CASSPQVGGSSYGYTF. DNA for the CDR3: TGTGCCAGCAGCCCTCAAGTAGGGGGCAGCTCCTATGGCTACACCTTC.

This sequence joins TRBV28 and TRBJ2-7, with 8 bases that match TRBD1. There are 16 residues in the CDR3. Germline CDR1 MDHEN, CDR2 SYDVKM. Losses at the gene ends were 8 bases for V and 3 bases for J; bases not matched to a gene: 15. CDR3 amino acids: CASAPRDRGRFYEQYF. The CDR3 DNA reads TGTGCCAGCGCCCCGCGCGACAGGGGAAGGTTCTACGAGCAGTACTTC.